This T cell receptor beta chain stems from a study of identical twins. Notes on the study in general: A partial confounding effect on zero-insertion analyses could come from invariant MAIT and iNKT cells.

Each CDR3 protein is one row after TCRdb ran MiXCR on the 5' RACE reads. The sample has roughly 1,500,000 distinct CDR3 sequences; about 32% are singletons. The V gene's germline CDR1 is MGHRA and CDR2 YSYEKL. Losses at the gene ends were 1 base for V and 3 bases for J; bases not matched to a gene: 8. This CDR3 spans 17 amino acids. This clonotype occurred a few times. No antigen is known for it. This TCR was recovered from a newborn girl in good health. The sample was cord blood. The chain carries TRBV4-1 and TRBJ2-5, with TRBD1 matching over 10 bases. CDR3 coding DNA: TGCGCCAGCAGCCAAGCTCCGGACAGGGGGTTCAAAGAGACCCAGTACTTC. Translating gives CASSQAPDRGFKETQYF.